These 24 T cell receptor beta chains were all obtained from the same sample, sequenced in a study of Graves' ophthalmopathy and Graves' hyperthyroidism. RNA transcripts were the template, and TCR beta CDR3 regions were amplified from them. HTBI primers were used in a first-round RT-PCR, which preceded a second-round multiplex PCR. TCRdb fed the multiplex PCR reads into MiXCR, producing one record per CDR3 protein. The sample comprises more than 1,000,000 distinct CDR3 sequences, about 35% of which are singletons, and 11% rests with the top ten. The sample was peripheral blood or thyroid tissue (not recorded which). The receptor source for this set is an adult man with Graves' hyperthyroidism.

There are a few counts of this clonotype. This sequence joins TRBV12-3 or TRBV12-4 and TRBJ2-7; the match to TRBD1 covers 7 bases. V lost 3 bases and J lost 1; bases outside the gene matches: 6. The CDR3 has 15 residues. In nucleotides, the CDR3 is TGTGCCAGCAGTTTCGGGCGGACAGGATCCTACGAGCAGTACTTC. It translates to CASSFGRTGSYEQYF.

This clonotype came up many times. The rearrangement uses TRBV10-3 and TRBJ1-2; 10 bases fit TRBD1. Trimming removed 7 bases from V and 8 bases from J; junction bases left unmatched: 13. CDR1 ENHRY and CDR2 SYGVKD come from the germline V gene. This CDR3 region has 15 residues. The CDR3 region is CAITGTGAPSGGYTF. CDR3 DNA sequence: TGTGCCATCACCGGGACAGGGGCTCCGTCCGGAGGCTACACCTTC.

The rearrangement links TRBV5-1 to TRBJ2-7; D perhaps matches TRBD1 (7 bases). CDR3 size: 15 residues. The germline V gene encodes CDR1 SGHRS and CDR2 YFSETQ. Trimming shortened V by 5 bases and J by 4 bases, and 19 bases separated the two germline ends. The CDR3, as DNA: TGCGCCAGCAGAGCCGCGGGACAGTCGATTTACGAGCAGTACTTC. Translated: CASRAAGQSIYEQYF.

For this clonotype: The junction does not match germline at one end; this may be a read error. This chain joins TRBV19 and TRBJ2-6; possibly TRBD1 for D (6 bases). The CDR3 length is 12 residues. The germline gives CDR1 LNHDA, CDR2 SQIVND (reference sequence). In DNA form, the CDR3 reads TGTGCCAGTAGTGAGAACAGGGTAACTGAAGCTTTC. Protein sequence: CASSENRVTEAF.

In its sample, this clonotype was seen many times. The V and J genes are TRBV20-1 and TRBJ2-7; a weak D match, TRBD2 (5 bases). The V gene lost 8 bases and the J gene lost 3 bases, with 11 bases spanning the gap. Germline V lookup: CDR1 DFQATT, CDR2 SNEGSKA (reference sequence). This CDR3 is 11 amino acids long. This CDR3 is CSIPDYYEQYF. The CDR3 region has the DNA TGCAGTATCCCCGACTACTACGAGCAGTACTTC.

This clonotype has only a few counts. V usage is TRBV29-1 and J usage is TRBJ2-6; a weak D match, TRBD1 (6 bases). Germline CDR1 SQVTM, CDR2 ANQGSEA. V shed 3 bases and J shed 1 base, with 22 bases lying between them. The CDR3 extends over 19 amino acids. The CDR3 loop is CSVEVPRQDEFSGANVLTF. CDR3 sequence (DNA): TGCAGCGTTGAGGTCCCCCGACAGGATGAGTTTTCTGGGGCCAACGTCCTGACTTTC.

Of note for this clonotype: A much larger clone differs from this one at a single base, so this may be a read error. This chain joins TRBV19 and TRBJ1-5; no firm D call. Trimming removed 6 bases from V and 0 bases from J, with 12 bases in between. CDR1 is LNHDA and CDR2 is SQIVND in the germline V gene (reference sequence). This CDR3 spans 15 amino acids. This chain's CDR3 is CASRVSSISNQPQHF. The CDR3 DNA reads as TGTGCCAGTAGAGTCTCGAGTATTAGCAATCAGCCCCAGCATTTT.

The V call is TRBV12-5, the J call TRBJ1-2, with 7 bases that match TRBD1. V was clipped by 1 base and J by 6 bases; unmatched bases: 2. The germline V gene has CDR1 LGHNT and CDR2 FRNRAP. The CDR3 has 13 amino acids. CDR3 in amino acids: CASGLAGTDGYTF. The CDR3 coding sequence is TGTGCTAGTGGTTTGGCCGGGACAGATGGCTACACCTTC. Using reference TRBV12-5 and TRBJ1-2 for the parts outside the CDR3, the full variable domain is DARVTQTPRHKVTEMGQEVTMRCQPILGHNTVFWYRQTMMQGLELLAYFRNRAPLDDSGMPKDRFSAEMPDATLATLKIQPSEPRDSAVYFCASGLAGTDGYTFGSGTRLTVV.

This clonotype was recorded many times. V is TRBV5-1 and J is TRBJ1-3; the D is unclear. Germline V gene data show CDR1 as SGHRS and CDR2 as YFSETQ. V gave up 0 bases and J gave up 3 bases, with 7 bases separating them. The CDR3 has 14 amino acids. In DNA form, the CDR3 reads TGCGCCAGCAGCTTGGACAGTTTTGGAAACACCATATATTTT. It encodes CASSLDSFGNTIYF.

The V gene is TRBV5-4, the J gene TRBJ2-7; 14 bases match TRBD2. CDR1 SGHNT and CDR2 YYREEE come from the germline V gene (reference sequence). The length of the CDR3 is 16 residues. V lost 3 bases and J lost 3; bases outside the gene matches: 5. This CDR3 is CASSWTSGGPLYEQYF. DNA of the CDR3: TGTGCCAGCAGCTGGACTAGCGGGGGGCCTCTCTACGAGCAGTACTTC.

This clonotype appeared a few times. The chain couples TRBV10-3 to TRBJ2-6, with D possibly being TRBD2 (5 bases). V lost 8 bases and J lost 9, with 5 bases in between. The germline V gene has CDR1 ENHRY and CDR2 SYGVKD. The length of the CDR3 is 10 residues. CDR3 region: CAIGGNVLTF. CDR3 sequence (DNA): TGTGCCATCGGAGGCAACGTCCTGACTTTC.

The chain employs TRBV7-8 and TRBJ1-1; no firm D call. CDR1 is SGHVS and CDR2 is FQNEAQ in the germline V gene. This CDR3 is built from 13 residues. V was shortened by 6 bases and J by 3 bases, with 11 bases between the two germline ends. CDR3: CASRSGMDTEAFF. Written as DNA, the CDR3 is TGTGCCAGCAGGTCTGGGATGGACACTGAAGCTTTCTTT. The full variable domain, in which reference TRBV7-8 and TRBJ1-1 provide the parts outside the CDR3, is GAGVSQSPRYKVAKRGQDVALRCDPISGHVSLFWYQQALGQGPEFLTYFQNEAQLDKSGLPSDRFFAERPEGSVSTLKIQRTQQEDSAVYLCASRSGMDTEAFFGQGTRLTVV.

The sample holds many counts of this clonotype. CDR3 in amino acids: CASSPVIAGQETQYF. The CDR3 nucleotides are TGTGCCAGCAGCCCGGTGATAGCGGGACAAGAGACCCAGTACTTC. The genes are TRBV5-8 and TRBJ2-5; 8 nucleotides align to TRBD2. CDR3 length: 15 amino acids. Germline loops: CDR1 SGHTS, CDR2 YDEGEE. The J segment lost 2 bases and the V segment lost 4 bases, leaving 7 bases of the junction unmatched.

This clonotype was counted a few times. CDR3 in DNA: TGTGCCAGCAGCTTAGGCCCGGCCACTGAAGCTTTCTTT. This translates into CASSLGPATEAFF. The chain joins TRBV7-3 to TRBJ1-1; D is undetermined. This CDR3 spans 13 amino acids. V lost 2 bases to trimming and J lost 4 bases, with 8 bases between them. Germline lookup yields CDR1 SGHTA and CDR2 FQGTGA.

The CDR3 loop reads CASKGVAEQYF. The CDR3 region has the DNA TGTGCCAGCAAAGGGGTAGCCGAGCAGTACTTC. The chain has TRBV2 and TRBJ2-7, with D possibly matching TRBD1 (5 bases). The CDR3 contains 11 residues. Germline lookup yields CDR1 SNHLY and CDR2 FYNNEI. With 7 bases removed from V and 6 bases from J, the gap between germline ends came to 10 bases.

This clonotype has a count of ten or more. V and J are TRBV4-3 and TRBJ2-5; D may correspond to TRBD1 or TRBD2 (5 bases each). The V end was cut by 5 bases, the J end by 5 bases, with 21 bases between. The CDR3 extends over 16 amino acids. In germline, CDR1 is LGHNA, CDR2 YSLEER. CDR3 sequence reads: CASSANRDPRGETQYF. CDR3 nucleotide sequence: TGCGCCAGCAGCGCCAACCGGGACCCTCGTGGGGAGACCCAGTACTTC.

The V and J genes are TRBV5-6 and TRBJ2-7; the match to TRBD1 covers 11 bases. V shed 5 bases and J 6 bases; nucleotides not matched to a gene: 10. Germline V gene sequence: CDR1 SGHDT, CDR2 YYEEEE. CDR3 length: 15 amino acids. The CDR3 region is CASRTPGQGVLEQYF. The CDR3 DNA is TGTGCCAGCAGGACTCCGGGACAGGGGGTTCTCGAGCAGTACTTC.

This chain links TRBV25-1 with TRBJ1-1; D remains ambiguous. Germline assignment: CDR1 MGHDK and CDR2 SYGVNS. The CDR3 totals 11 residues. Deletions cut 6 bases from V and 10 bases from J, with 12 bases between. CDR3 DNA: TGTGCCAGCAGGGGTATCATTGGAGCTTTCTTT. This sequence encodes CASRGIIGAFF.

This clonotype was counted many times. This chain joins TRBV19 and TRBJ2-6, with TRBD2 matching 7 bases. The ends lost 6 bases at V and 2 bases at J; junction bases unmatched: 1. Germline V gives CDR1 LNHDA, CDR2 SQIVND (reference sequence). This CDR3 has 14 amino acids. DNA of the CDR3: TGTGCCAGTAGACGGGGGGCTGGGGCCAACGTCCTGACTTTC. Its translation is CASRRGAGANVLTF.

This clonotype was observed a handful of times. The rearrangement links TRBV20-1 to TRBJ1-5; the D gene is possibly TRBD1 (5 bases). V shed 6 bases and J shed 0 bases, with 12 bases lying between them. The CDR3 extends over 14 amino acids. Germline CDR1 DFQATT, CDR2 SNEGSKA (reference sequence). CDR3 region: CSAARGDSNQPQHF. The CDR3 DNA reads as TGCAGTGCCGCTCGGGGGGATAGCAATCAGCCCCAGCATTTT.

The chain employs TRBV27 and TRBJ2-2, with D hard to call. The CDR3 extends over 14 amino acids. Germline CDR1 and CDR2: MNHEY and SMNVEV (reference sequence). Trimming took off 6 bases at V and 2 bases at J, with 10 bases between the two ends. This CDR3 is CASRSLSNTGELFF. The DNA of the CDR3 is TGTGCCAGCAGATCATTATCAAACACCGGGGAGCTGTTTTTT.

This clonotype was picked up a small number of times. This chain connects TRBV12-3 or TRBV12-4 to TRBJ2-2; D gene uncertain. V was trimmed by 3 bases and J by 7 bases, leaving 12 bases between them. This CDR3 contains 14 residues. The CDR3 region has the DNA TGTGCCAGCAGTTTTGTAGGTGCTGGCGGGGAGCTGTTTTTT. As protein: CASSFVGAGGELFF.

For this clonotype: This could be a read error, since a much larger clone is one nucleotide away. Since the CDR3 does not end with the conserved phenylalanine or tryptophan, this likely comes from a read error. The chain carries TRBV15 and TRBJ2-5, with D perhaps TRBD2 (5 bases). The CDR3 consists of 15 residues. CDR1 LNHNV and CDR2 YYDKDF come from the germline V gene (reference sequence). Trimming stripped 0 bases from V and 2 bases from J, with 10 bases between. In DNA form, the CDR3 reads TGTGCCACCAGCAGAGATGAAGGCGGGCAAGAGACCCAGTACCTC. This encodes CATSRDEGGQETQYL.

Many counts were recorded for this clonotype. The rearrangement joins TRBV11-2 to TRBJ2-7; D is perhaps TRBD1 or TRBD2 (5 bases each). Trimming left V 4 bases short and J 3 bases short, with 19 bases between. The germline gives CDR1 SGHAT, CDR2 FQNNGV. The CDR3 runs to 16 residues. The CDR3 DNA sequence: TGTGCCAGCAGCTCACAAGGGGCTAGCCACTACTACGAGCAGTACTTC. This translates into CASSSQGASHYYEQYF.